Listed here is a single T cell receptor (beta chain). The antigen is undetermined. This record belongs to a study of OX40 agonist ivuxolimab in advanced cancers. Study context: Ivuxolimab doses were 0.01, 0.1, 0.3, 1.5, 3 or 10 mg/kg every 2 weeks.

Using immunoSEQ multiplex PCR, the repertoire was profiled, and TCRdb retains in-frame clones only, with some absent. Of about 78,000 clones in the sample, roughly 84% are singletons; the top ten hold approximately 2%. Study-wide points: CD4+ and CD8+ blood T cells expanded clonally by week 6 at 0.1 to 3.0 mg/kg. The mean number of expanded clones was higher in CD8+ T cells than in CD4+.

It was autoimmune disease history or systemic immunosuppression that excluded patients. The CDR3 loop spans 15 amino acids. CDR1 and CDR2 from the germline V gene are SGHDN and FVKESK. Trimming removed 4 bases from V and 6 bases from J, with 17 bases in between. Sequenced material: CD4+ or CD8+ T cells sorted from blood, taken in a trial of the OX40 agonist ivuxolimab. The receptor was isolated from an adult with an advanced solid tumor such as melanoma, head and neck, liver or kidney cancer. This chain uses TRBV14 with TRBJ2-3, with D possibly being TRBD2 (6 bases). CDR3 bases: TGTGCCAGCAGCCCCCGACTAGAAGGGTTGGATACGCAGTATTTT. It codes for CASSPRLEGLDTQYF.